The 12 T cell receptor beta chains reported below all come from one sample, sequenced in a study of T cells after yellow fever vaccination (dated by TCRdb to about 2019). Sample treatment or condition, as interpreted from the label and publication: live attenuated yellow fever vaccine strain. The library was built by means of 5' RACE. Sequencing was carried out with an Illumina HiSeq 2500. TCRdb took the public reads, trimmed them with fastp at Q25, ran MiXCR for clone calling and kept in-frame beta chains. Entries are consolidated by CDR3 protein sequence, retaining the most common genes and DNA. The sample yields 200,000 to 300,000 distinct CDR3 sequences; approximately 13% were counted once. Roughly 0.5% of the sample is in the top ten clones. Sample: CD4+ T cells sorted from PBMCs, taken 45 days after the yellow fever booster vaccination. All receptors come from a man aged 25 to 40 who received the YFV17D yellow fever vaccine.

There are a few counts of this clonotype. V and J are TRBV5-1 and TRBJ2-1, with 11 bases fitting TRBD1. This CDR3 contains 14 residues. V trimming: 6 bases; J trimming: 6 bases; junction bases outside the gene matches: 5. CDR1 SGHRS and CDR2 YFSETQ come from the germline V gene. In DNA form, the CDR3 reads TGCGCCAGCACCCCCGGGACAGGGGGCAATGAGCAGTTCTTC. The encoded protein is CASTPGTGGNEQFF.

This chain joins TRBV5-1 and TRBJ2-2; D perhaps matches TRBD1 (6 bases). Per the germline V gene, CDR1 is SGHRS and CDR2 is YFSETQ. V lost 5 bases and J 2 bases, leaving 13 bases between the germline ends. This CDR3 comprises 15 residues. The CDR3 coding sequence is TGCGCCAGCAGAGAATTACAGGGAAACACCGGGGAGCTGTTTTTT. Translating it yields CASRELQGNTGELFF.

Comment on this clonotype: One end of the junction does not line up with germline, which may come from a read error. This chain links TRBV20-1 with TRBJ2-5; TRBD2 matches 8 bases. Germline V gene data show CDR1 as DFQATT and CDR2 as SNEGSKA (reference sequence). The CDR3 contains 14 residues. CDR3 nucleotide sequence: TGCAGTGCAACGGCTAGCGGGTACCACGAGACCCAGTACTTC. This translates into CSATASGYHETQYF.

This clonotype has a handful of counts. The chain has TRBV19 and TRBJ1-5; possible D gene TRBD1, 5 bases. With 5 bases removed from V and 4 bases from J, the gap between germline ends came to 12 bases. The CDR3 is 14 residues long. The germline gives CDR1 LNHDA, CDR2 SQIVND (reference sequence). The CDR3 coding sequence is TGTGCCAGTAGTGCCCCGGGGGAAAATCAGCCCCAGCATTTT. Amino acids: CASSAPGENQPQHF.

The rearrangement uses TRBV29-1 and TRBJ1-1, with TRBD1 matching 8 bases. This CDR3 comprises 13 residues. Trimming took 6 bases from V and 6 from J; bases not matched to a gene: 9. Germline CDR1 and CDR2: SQVTM and ANQGSEA. DNA for the CDR3: TGCAGCGTCGACACAGGGGGGCCCGCTGAAGCTTTCTTT. As protein: CSVDTGGPAEAFF.

The chain employs TRBV30 and TRBJ2-2; tentatively, D is TRBD2 (5 bases). The V gene lost 0 bases and the J gene lost 4 bases, with 15 bases spanning the gap. CDR3 length: 16 amino acids. The germline V gene encodes CDR1 GTSNPN and CDR2 SVGIG (reference sequence). In nucleotides, the CDR3 is TGTGCCTGGAGTGTACTGGGCGGGCGAGGCACCGGGGAGCTGTTTTTT. Amino acids: CAWSVLGGRGTGELFF.

This rearrangement joins TRBV10-3 to TRBJ2-1; 9 bases line up with TRBD1. The J segment lost 4 bases and the V segment lost 7 bases, leaving 5 bases of the junction unmatched. Germline CDR1 ENHRY, CDR2 SYGVKD. The CDR3 runs to 14 residues. Here the CDR3 reads CAIMSQGAYNEQFF. The CDR3 DNA reads TGTGCCATCATGTCACAGGGGGCTTACAATGAGCAGTTCTTC.

This clonotype was detected only a few times. V is TRBV4-2 and J is TRBJ2-7; 11 bases map to TRBD2. Germline loops: CDR1 LGHNA, CDR2 YNFKEQ. CDR3 length: 17 residues. The V gene end was trimmed by 3 bases and the J gene end by 0 bases; junction bases not matched to a gene: 7. This CDR3 is CASSQALLAGDSYEQYF. DNA of the CDR3: TGTGCCAGCAGCCAGGCATTACTAGCGGGGGACTCCTACGAGCAGTACTTC.

This clonotype was observed a handful of times. The CDR3 spells CASSLGGNGYTF. CDR3 bases: TGTGCCAGCAGTTTGGGAGGGAATGGCTACACCTTC. The gene calls are TRBV6-6 and TRBJ1-2; D ambiguous. Germline values: CDR1 MNHNY, CDR2 SVGAGI (reference sequence). V dropped 4 bases and J dropped 6 bases, with 9 bases sitting between them. This CDR3 contains 12 residues.

V and J are TRBV24-1 and TRBJ2-1; D is undetermined. The CDR3 has 16 amino acids. Trimming stripped 4 bases from V and 7 bases from J, with 19 bases between. Germline assignment: CDR1 KGHDR and CDR2 SFDVKD. This chain's CDR3 is CATSDPEKGSANEQFF. Here the CDR3 DNA reads TGTGCCACCAGTGACCCGGAAAAGGGATCGGCAAATGAGCAGTTCTTC.

This clonotype was picked up many times. The chain has TRBV7-9 and TRBJ2-2; the D call may be TRBD1 or TRBD2 (6 bases each). Looked up from germline, CDR1 is SEHNR and CDR2 is FQNEAQ (reference sequence). With 6 bases removed from V and 1 base from J, the gap between germline ends came to 12 bases. There are 15 residues in the CDR3. DNA of the CDR3: TGTGCCAGCAGAGGGGGGTCCGGGAACACCGGGGAGCTGTTTTTT. It translates to CASRGGSGNTGELFF.

V and J are TRBV19 and TRBJ2-6; a weak D match, TRBD1 (5 bases). Trimming left V 5 bases short and J 0 bases short, with 17 bases between. CDR3 size: 18 residues. Germline V gene sequence: CDR1 LNHDA, CDR2 SQIVND (reference sequence). This CDR3 reads CASSLQAYTGSGANVLTF. CDR3 DNA sequence: TGTGCCAGTAGTCTACAGGCTTATACGGGCTCTGGGGCCAACGTCCTGACTTTC.